These 20 T cell receptor beta chains were all obtained from the same sample, sequenced in a study of blood T cell repertoires in COVID-19. Measured with immunoSEQ multiplex PCR; TCRdb has only the in-frame clones, and not every one. The sample consists of about 210,000 clones, around 80% of them appearing once. Sequencing was done on a sample of peripheral blood. The receptors stem from a woman at least 80 years old with COVID-19, enrolled during active disease.

The sample holds a few counts of this clone. This chain joins TRBV3-1 (or the pseudogene TRBV3-2) and TRBJ2-2, with D uncertain. The CDR3 length is 13 residues. V shed 11 bases and J shed 2 bases, with 12 bases lying between them. From germline, CDR1 is LGHDT and CDR2 YNNKEL (reference sequence). The CDR3 loop reads CASSDFNTGELFF. The CDR3 nucleotides are TGTGCCTCCAGTGACTTCAACACCGGGGAGCTGTTTTTT.

This clone showed up just a few times. The V call is TRBV20-1, the J call TRBJ2-3; D might be TRBD2 (5 bases). Germline CDR1 and CDR2: DFQATT and SNEGSKA (reference sequence). The CDR3 has 11 residues. V lost 6 bases to trimming and J lost 6 bases, with 10 bases between them. The CDR3 sequence is CSAGIIDTQYF. The CDR3 bases are TGCAGTGCCGGGATAATTGATACGCAGTATTTT.

The chain recombines TRBV15 with TRBJ1-1, with a weak D call TRBD1 (6 bases). Germline V gives CDR1 LNHNV, CDR2 YYDKDF (reference sequence). This CDR3 contains 14 residues. Trimming removed 2 bases at V and 5 bases at J, with 12 bases between. The CDR3 spells CATSRTGLMTEAFF. The DNA of the CDR3 is TGTGCCACCAGCAGAACAGGGCTAATGACTGAAGCTTTCTTT.

The J gene is TRBJ2-3, the V gene TRBV10-3; TRBD1 matches 8 bases. Germline V gives CDR1 ENHRY, CDR2 SYGVKD. V trimming: 1 base; J trimming: 3 bases; junction bases outside the gene matches: 3. The CDR3 covers 15 residues. In DNA form, the CDR3 reads TGTGCCATCAGTGAGTTCCAGGGGGCTACAGATACGCAGTATTTT. This gives the protein CAISEFQGATDTQYF.

The chain uses TRBV28 and TRBJ1-5; 12 bases line up with TRBD1. Trimming took 4 bases from V and 6 from J; bases not matched to a gene: 7. The germline CDR1 and CDR2 sequences are MDHEN and SYDVKM. The CDR3 has 16 residues. The CDR3 region is CASSSPGTGGTQPQHF. As DNA, the CDR3 is TGTGCCAGCAGTTCGCCCGGGACAGGGGGCACTCAGCCCCAGCATTTT.

The rearrangement uses TRBV18 and TRBJ1-6; no firm D call. The CDR3 has 13 amino acids. Germline V lookup: CDR1 KGHSH, CDR2 LQKENI. V lost 4 bases, J lost 7 bases, and 8 bases lay in between. The CDR3 DNA reads TGTGCCAGCTCACGGGTGGAGAATTCACCCCTCCACTTT. It specifies CASSRVENSPLHF.

This chain joins TRBV6-5 and TRBJ1-1; 8 bases agree with TRBD1. Germline V CDR1 and CDR2: MNHEY, SVGAGI. J gave up 4 bases and V 8 bases, and 9 bases lay outside the gene matches. This CDR3 is built from 14 residues. DNA of the CDR3: TGTGCCAGCGGGACAGGTCTTTCGCCCACTGAAGCTTTCTTT. As protein: CASGTGLSPTEAFF.

The chain carries TRBV2 and TRBJ1-6; 7 nucleotides align to TRBD1. The germline V gene encodes CDR1 SNHLY and CDR2 FYNNEI. The ends lost 6 bases at V and 0 bases at J; junction bases unmatched: 5. The CDR3 runs 16 residues. The CDR3 sequence is CASSENRGSYNSPLHF. The CDR3 DNA sequence: TGTGCCAGCAGCGAAAACAGGGGCTCCTATAATTCACCCCTCCACTTT.

This sequence joins TRBV19 and TRBJ1-2; no reliable D call. Trimming took 5 bases from V and 4 from J, leaving 17 bases between them. Germline V gene data show CDR1 as LNHDA and CDR2 as SQIVND (reference sequence). The CDR3 loop spans 15 amino acids. CDR3 DNA: TGTGCCAGTAGTCCCCCGCAAACAAAGATCTATGGCTACACCTTC. It codes for CASSPPQTKIYGYTF.

The chain's CDR3 is CAISELLAGVGAQFF. The CDR3 DNA follows: TGTGCCATCAGTGAGCTCCTAGCGGGGGTAGGGGCGCAGTTCTTC. The chain has TRBV10-3 and TRBJ2-1; 10 positions match TRBD2. The V segment lost 2 bases and the J segment 12 bases; nucleotides outside the gene matches: 10. Germline CDR1 and CDR2: ENHRY and SYGVKD. The CDR3 covers 15 residues.

This chain uses TRBV27 with TRBJ2-1; TRBD2 aligns across 8 bases. The CDR3 covers 15 residues. J lost 10 bases, V lost 2 bases, and 10 bases had no gene match. Germline V lookup: CDR1 MNHEY, CDR2 SMNVEV (reference sequence). CDR3 protein: CASSLLAGRVGEQFF. CDR3 nucleotide sequence: TGTGCCAGCAGTTTACTAGCGGGCCGTGTTGGAGAGCAGTTCTTC.

The J gene is TRBJ1-5, the V gene TRBV25-1, with 9 positions matching TRBD1. V lost 7 bases, J lost 4 bases, and 5 bases stayed unmatched. The CDR3 is 14 amino acids. CDR1 and CDR2 from the germline V gene are MGHDK and SYGVNS. CDR3 DNA: TGTGCCAGCAAAGGGACAGGGTTAAATCAGCCCCAGCATTTT. Its translation is CASKGTGLNQPQHF.

V is TRBV27 and J is TRBJ1-2; D may be TRBD1 (6 bases). The CDR3 length is 13 residues. CDR1 and CDR2 (germline): MNHEY, SMNVEV (reference sequence). V was trimmed by 5 bases and J by 6 bases, leaving 13 bases between them. The CDR3 loop is CASSRGHSDGYTF. DNA for the CDR3: TGTGCCAGCAGTCGGGGACATTCGGATGGCTACACCTTC.

This rearrangement joins TRBV7-8 to TRBJ2-1, with a tentative D call TRBD2 (6 bases). V shed 1 base and J shed 6 bases, with 13 bases lying between them. The CDR3 is made up of 15 amino acids. CDR1 and CDR2 from the germline V gene are SGHVS and FQNEAQ. CDR3 in DNA: TGTGCCAGCAGCTTAGTTAGGCTAGCGTTCAATGAGCAGTTCTTC. Its translation is CASSLVRLAFNEQFF.

This clone has just a few counts. The chain recombines TRBV7-3 with TRBJ2-1; D is perhaps TRBD1 (6 bases). Germline loops: CDR1 SGHTA, CDR2 FQGTGA. The CDR3 extends over 12 amino acids. The germline V and J ends were trimmed by 0 bases and 12 bases, with 9 bases remaining between them. In nucleotides, the CDR3 is TGTGCCAGCAGCTTAACCGGCAGGGGGCAGTTCTTC. This translates into CASSLTGRGQFF. The full variable domain, in which reference TRBV7-3 and TRBJ2-1 provide the parts outside the CDR3, is GAGVSQTPSNKVTEKGKYVELRCDPISGHTALYWYRQSLGQGPEFLIYFQGTGAADDSGLPNDRFFAVRPEGSVSTLKIQRTERGDSAVYLCASSLTGRGQFFGPGTRLTVL.

The chain has TRBV28 and TRBJ1-5; 9 nucleotides align to TRBD1. V gave up 10 bases and J gave up 2 bases; unmatched junction bases: 3. This CDR3 contains 13 residues. CDR1 and CDR2 from the germline V gene are MDHEN and SYDVKM. CDR3 protein: CATRTGGNQPQHF. DNA of the CDR3: TGTGCCACCAGGACAGGGGGCAATCAGCCCCAGCATTTT.

The V gene is TRBV10-3, the J gene TRBJ1-2; the D gene is possibly TRBD1 (6 bases). Germline lookup yields CDR1 ENHRY and CDR2 SYGVKD. V was cut by 2 bases and J by 4 bases, with 20 bases left in between. The CDR3 consists of 17 residues. In DNA, the CDR3 is TGTGCCATCAGTGAGACGAATCCACAGGGAAAACCCTATGGCTACACCTTC. Protein product: CAISETNPQGKPYGYTF.

This clone was observed once. The chain carries TRBV7-7 and TRBJ2-7, with D perhaps TRBD2 (5 bases). Germline CDR1 and CDR2: SSHAT and FNYEAQ (reference sequence). V lost 5 bases, J lost 0 bases, and 8 bases lay in between. The CDR3 has 13 residues. The chain's CDR3 is CASSPRGSYEQYF. CDR3 nucleotides: TGTGCCAGCAGCCCTCGGGGCTCCTACGAGCAGTACTTC.

This clone has a handful of counts. Here the CDR3 DNA reads TGTGCCACCGGCGGGCGGAGGGAGACCCAGTACTTC. Residues: CATGGRRETQYF. The chain employs TRBV14 and TRBJ2-5, with D possibly being TRBD2 (5 bases). The germline gives CDR1 SGHDN, CDR2 FVKESK. CDR3 size: 12 residues. Trimming stripped 10 bases from V and 5 bases from J, with 14 bases between.

The chain employs TRBV6-2 or TRBV6-3 and TRBJ2-2; 10 positions agree with TRBD2. The J segment lost 3 bases and the V segment lost 4 bases, leaving 11 bases of the junction unmatched. Per the germline V gene, CDR1 is MNHEY and CDR2 is SVGEGT. The CDR3 loop spans 18 amino acids. The CDR3 bases are TGTGCCAGCAGTTTCTTAGCGGGGGGCCGGCCATACACCGGGGAGCTGTTTTTT. Protein: CASSFLAGGRPYTGELFF.